This is a list of T cell receptor beta chains from one sample in a study of cytomegalovirus exposure and HLA in healthy donors. The protocol was immunoSEQ multiplex PCR, while the TCRdb copy is restricted to in-frame clones and leaves out a portion. This sample has tens of thousands of clones, with less than 75% found just once. Sequencing input: PBMCs. These receptors were obtained from a man younger than 45 in good health and CMV-seronegative. Each CDR3 is given with its conserved first and last residue.

V: TRBV19
CDR3: CASSPRTSGVYNEQFF

V: TRBV5-4
CDR3: CASSLSRTEAFF

V: TRBV6-1
CDR3: CASRPITGRELFF

V: TRBV7-2
CDR3: CASTQGDGEDGYTF

V: TRBV28
CDR3: CASSLGQKNQPQHF

V: TRBV6-5
CDR3: CASRIGSEQYF

V: TRBV5-1
CDR3: CASSLEESQAGEKLFF

V: TRBV30
CDR3: CAWTERGGTDTQYF

V: TRBV6-4
CDR3: CASSEGASGGEQFF

V: TRBV4-1
CDR3: CASSQERVRWDSPLHF

V: TRBV10-3
CDR3: CAISATPDEQFF

V: TRBV6-1
CDR3: CASGGYLQGNQPQHF

V: TRBV14
CDR3: CASSQWRPRGYTF

V: TRBV19
CDR3: CASTGTSGTVNTGELFF

V: TRBV19
CDR3: CASSIHRAADTIYF

V: TRBV7-9
CDR3: CASSLDWTGGRRNEQFF

V: TRBV30
CDR3: CALAGGTQETQYF

V: TRBV27
CDR3: CASSPRTVSNQPQHF

V: TRBV10-1
CDR3: CATLTGDTGELFF

V: TRBV6-1
CDR3: CASSEYSNQPQHF

V: TRBV4-1
CDR3: CASSHQHSGWETQYF

V: TRBV14
CDR3: CASSQVGTVGAFF

V: TRBV4-1
CDR3: CASSQDLGVNYGYTF

V: TRBV5-1
CDR3: CASSLGDSPNTEAFF

V: TRBV19
CDR3: CASLQPGQGTKNTGELFF

V: TRBV5-1
CDR3: CASSSSYSGTGPVEAFF

V: TRBV30
CDR3: CAWAPGQGSTGPTTDTQYF

V: TRBV4-3
CDR3: CASSQELAGRTDTQYF

V: TRBV27
CDR3: CASSRGGSYNEQFF

V: TRBV27
CDR3: CASSRGLAGFGTGELFF

V: TRBV5-1
CDR3: CASSPRTSGSSSYNEQFF

V: TRBV6-5
CDR3: CASRSGTGSSPLHF

V: TRBV6-4
CDR3: CASSDATSTGELFF

V: TRBV7-9
CDR3: CASSATRGTLKLYGYTF

V: TRBV2
CDR3: CASSVGQTYGYTF

V: TRBV7-9
CDR3: CASSSSVGGYNSPLHF

V: TRBV9
CDR3: CASSVRDNEQFF

V: TRBV5-1
CDR3: CASSRSRDTGELFF

V: TRBV19
CDR3: CASSRIRDRGSNQPQHF

V: TRBV5-1
CDR3: CASSPGTGGSVSNQPQHF